The T cell receptor beta chain under discussion was sequenced for a study of T-cell memory formation after mild COVID-19. Trimming removed 3 bases from V and 4 bases from J; junction bases left unmatched: 4. Germline V gives CDR1 GTSNPN, CDR2 SVGIG (reference sequence). There are 14 residues in the CDR3. Using its own MiXCR run on the 5' RACE reads, TCRdb lists one record per CDR3 protein. The sample has approximately 500,000 distinct CDR3 sequences, 25% seen once. The chain carries TRBV30 and TRBJ2-3; 10 bases are a match to TRBD1. Material: PBMCs or a T cell subset sorted from them (not recorded which). The clonotype originates from an adult woman who had mild COVID-19 (a few samples of this study predate the infection). Cell type and time point are not known. The CDR3 DNA reads TGTGCCTGGAGGTCGGGGACAGGGGCAGATACGCAGTATTTT. This codes for CAWRSGTGADTQYF. The whole variable domain, filled in from reference TRBV30 and TRBJ2-3, reads SQTIHQWPATLVQPVGSPLSLECTVEGTSNPNLYWYRQAAGRGLQLLFYSVGIGQISSEVPQNLSASRPQDRQFILSSKKLLLSDSGFYLCAWRSGTGADTQYFGPGTRLTVL.